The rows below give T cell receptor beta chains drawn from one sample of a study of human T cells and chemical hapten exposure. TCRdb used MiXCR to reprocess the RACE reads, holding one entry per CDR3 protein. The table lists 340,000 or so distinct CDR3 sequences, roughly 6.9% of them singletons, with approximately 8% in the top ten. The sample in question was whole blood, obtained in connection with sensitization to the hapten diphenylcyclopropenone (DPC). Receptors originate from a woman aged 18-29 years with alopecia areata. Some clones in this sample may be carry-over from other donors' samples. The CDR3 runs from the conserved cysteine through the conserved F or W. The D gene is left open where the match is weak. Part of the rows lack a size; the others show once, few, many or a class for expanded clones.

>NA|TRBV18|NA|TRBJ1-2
CASSLGVTTDYGYTF
TGTGCCAGCTCACTCGGAGTCACGACAGACTATGGCTACACCTTC
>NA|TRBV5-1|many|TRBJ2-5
CASSLVPRNQETQYF
TGCGCCAGCAGCTTGGTTCCCCGAAACCAAGAGACCCAGTACTTC
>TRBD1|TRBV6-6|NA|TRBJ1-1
CASSFSTGMNTEAFF
TGTGCCAGCAGTTTTTCGACAGGGATGAACACTGAAGCTTTCTTT
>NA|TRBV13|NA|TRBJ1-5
CASSLGRGRTSGNQPQHF
TGTGCCAGCAGCTTAGGCAGAGGGAGAACGTCTGGCAATCAGCCCCAGCATTTT
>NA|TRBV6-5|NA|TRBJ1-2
CASSYAGLANYGYTF
TGTGCCAGCAGTTACGCGGGGCTCGCTAACTATGGCTACACCTTC
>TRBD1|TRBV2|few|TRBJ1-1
CASSLGTALGTEAFF
TGTGCCAGCAGTCTCGGGACAGCCCTAGGAACTGAAGCTTTCTTT
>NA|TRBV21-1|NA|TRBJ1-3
CASRGVHSGNTIYF
TGTGCCAGCAGAGGGGTGCACTCTGGAAACACCATATATTTT
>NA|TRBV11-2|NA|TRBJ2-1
CASSFELYGAPRNNEQFF
TGTGCCAGCAGCTTTGAGTTGTATGGGGCTCCGAGAAACAATGAGCAGTTCTTC
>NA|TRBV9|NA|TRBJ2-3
CASSVPTTSGADTQYF
TGTGCCAGCAGCGTACCAACTACCTCAGGGGCAGATACGCAGTATTTT
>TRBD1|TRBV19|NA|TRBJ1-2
CASSIGDRADYGYTF
TGTGCCAGTAGTATTGGGGACAGGGCGGACTATGGCTACACCTTC
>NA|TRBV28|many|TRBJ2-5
CASSSPAGSGQETQYF
TGTGCCAGCAGTTCCCCTGCCGGGTCTGGACAAGAGACCCAGTACTTC
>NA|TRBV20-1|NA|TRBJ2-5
CSARPPLGGGFEETQYF
TGCAGTGCTAGACCCCCCCTGGGCGGGGGCTTCGAGGAGACCCAGTACTTC
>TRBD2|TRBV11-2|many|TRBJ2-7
CASRQPGGPKAQYF
TGTGCCAGCAGACAGCCGGGGGGTCCGAAGGCGCAGTACTTC
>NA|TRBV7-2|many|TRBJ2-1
CASNRKRGVHEQFF
TGTGCCAGCAACCGAAAGAGAGGCGTCCATGAGCAGTTCTTC
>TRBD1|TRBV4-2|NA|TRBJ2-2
CASSQGGAGQGSGELFF
TGTGCCAGCAGCCAGGGAGGGGCGGGACAGGGCAGCGGGGAGCTGTTTTTT
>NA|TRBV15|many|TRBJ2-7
CATSRDWQVEQYF
TGTGCCACCAGCAGAGATTGGCAGGTCGAGCAGTACTTC
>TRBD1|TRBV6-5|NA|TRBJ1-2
CASSSPRQGNYGYTF
TGTGCCAGCAGTTCTCCTAGACAGGGAAACTATGGCTACACCTTC
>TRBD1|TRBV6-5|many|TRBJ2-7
CATTGQGAGEQYF
TGTGCCACCACGGGGCAGGGGGCGGGGGAGCAGTACTTC
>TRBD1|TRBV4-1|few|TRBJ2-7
CASSHRRDRYSEQYF
TGCGCCAGCAGCCATCGCCGGGACAGGTATTCCGAGCAGTACTTC
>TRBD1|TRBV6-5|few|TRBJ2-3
CASSSLGQGAGADTQYF
TGTGCCAGCAGTTCGCTAGGACAGGGGGCTGGAGCAGATACGCAGTATTTT
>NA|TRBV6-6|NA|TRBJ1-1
CASRAQGNTEAFF
TGTGCCAGCAGAGCTCAGGGGAACACTGAAGCTTTCTTT
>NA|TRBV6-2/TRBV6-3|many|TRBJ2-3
CASSWALNIDTQYF
TGTGCCAGCAGTTGGGCTCTAAATATCGATACGCAGTATTTT